Presented here are 8 T cell receptor beta chains from one specimen sequenced in a study of shared clonotypes between healthy human individuals. Here immunoSEQ multiplex PCR was the method, and the copy in TCRdb shows in-frame clones only, minus some. The sample has millions of clones; 85% to 95% are singletons. Material: naive CD4+ T cells from PBMCs. Subset in this sample: CD45RA+ positively selected. The receptors were sampled from a man younger than 30 in good health. Some clones in this sample may be carry-over from other donors' samples.

CDR3 nucleotides: TGTGCCAGCAGTTACGGACAGCGGGCGGGAAACACCATATATTTT. It is translated as CASSYGQRAGNTIYF. The rearrangement uses TRBV6-5 and TRBJ1-3; D possibly corresponds to TRBD1 (6 bases). Trimming stripped 2 bases from V and 4 bases from J, with 12 bases between. The CDR3 runs 15 residues. The germline CDR1 and CDR2 sequences are MNHEY and SVGAGI.

This clone was recorded only once. The chain employs TRBV18 and TRBJ2-7; TRBD1 matches at 7 bases. CDR3 length: 12 amino acids. Trimming at V came to 6 bases and at J to 3 bases, leaving 2 bases not matched to a gene. Germline V gene data show CDR1 as KGHSH and CDR2 as LQKENI. CDR3 DNA sequence: TGTGCCAGCTCGTCAGGGGGCTACGAGCAGTACTTC. It encodes CASSSGGYEQYF.

This chain connects TRBV4-2 to TRBJ1-1; no definite D call. V was cut by 1 base and J by 2 bases, with 14 bases left in between. The CDR3 totals 16 residues. CDR1 is LGHNA and CDR2 is YNFKEQ in the germline V gene. CDR3 protein: CASSQVGSRRNTEAFF. CDR3 nucleotide sequence: TGTGCCAGCAGCCAAGTTGGTAGCAGGCGCAACACTGAAGCTTTCTTT.

The chain recombines TRBV5-1 with TRBJ2-1; tentatively, D is TRBD2 (5 bases). The CDR3 consists of 14 residues. Trimming stripped 0 bases from V and 2 bases from J, with 6 bases between. Germline V gene data show CDR1 as SGHRS and CDR2 as YFSETQ. The chain's CDR3 is CASSLGGPYNEQFF. CDR3 bases: TGCGCCAGCAGCTTGGGAGGGCCCTACAATGAGCAGTTCTTC.

CDR3 DNA sequence: TGTGCCAGCAGTTCCTGGTACGAGCAGTACTTC. Translating gives CASSSWYEQYF. This chain connects TRBV6-5 to TRBJ2-7; D remains ambiguous. Germline lookup yields CDR1 MNHEY and CDR2 SVGAGI. The CDR3 length is 11 residues. The V end was cut by 4 bases, the J end by 4 bases, with 5 bases between.

In its sample, this clone was seen once. CDR3 in DNA: TGCAGCGTTCGGTCGAGGTCCTACGAGCAGTACTTC. It encodes CSVRSRSYEQYF. The chain has TRBV29-1 and TRBJ2-7, with D unresolved. Trimming left V 5 bases short and J 1 base short, with 9 bases between. The germline V gene encodes CDR1 SQVTM and CDR2 ANQGSEA. This CDR3 is 12 amino acids long.

This clone was recorded only once. Other DNA sequences from this sample encode an identical CDR3 as well. The chain is built from TRBV7-3 and TRBJ1-3; D is uncertain. The germline gives CDR1 SGHTA, CDR2 FQGTGA. This CDR3 has 14 residues. The V gene lost 5 bases and the J gene lost 2 bases, with 10 bases spanning the gap. CDR3 protein: CASSPDRAGNTIYF. DNA of the CDR3: TGTGCCAGCAGCCCAGATAGGGCTGGAAACACCATATATTTT. Filled out from reference TRBV7-3 and TRBJ1-3, the complete variable domain reads GAGVSQTPSNKVTEKGKYVELRCDPISGHTALYWYRQSLGQGPEFLIYFQGTGAADDSGLPNDRFFAVRPEGSVSTLKIQRTERGDSAVYLCASSPDRAGNTIYFGEGSWLTVV.

This chain connects TRBV6-5 to TRBJ2-7; D perhaps matches TRBD1 (6 bases). There are 15 residues in the CDR3. Germline lookup yields CDR1 MNHEY and CDR2 SVGAGI. Trimming left V 6 bases short and J 0 bases short, with 15 bases between. DNA for the CDR3: TGTGCCAGCAGACTCAACAGGGCGAGCTCCTACGAGCAGTACTTC. It specifies CASRLNRASSYEQYF.